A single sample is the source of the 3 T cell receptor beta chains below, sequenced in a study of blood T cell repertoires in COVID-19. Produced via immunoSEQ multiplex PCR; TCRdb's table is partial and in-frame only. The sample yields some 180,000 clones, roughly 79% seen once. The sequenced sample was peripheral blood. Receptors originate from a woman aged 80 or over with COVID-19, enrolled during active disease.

This CDR3 is CASSEAEQFF. CDR3 nucleotide sequence: TGTGCCAGCAGTGAGGCTGAGCAGTTCTTC. The chain combines TRBV6-1 with TRBJ2-1, with no clear D. Looked up from germline, CDR1 is MNHNS and CDR2 is SASEGT. V lost 3 bases to trimming and J lost 9 bases, with 3 bases between them. CDR3 size: 10 residues.

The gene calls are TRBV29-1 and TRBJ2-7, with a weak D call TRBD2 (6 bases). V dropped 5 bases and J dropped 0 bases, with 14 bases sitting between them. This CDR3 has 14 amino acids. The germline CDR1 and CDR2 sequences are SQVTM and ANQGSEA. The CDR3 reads CSVSSGSSSYEQYF. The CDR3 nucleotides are TGCAGCGTTTCGAGCGGGTCCAGCTCCTACGAGCAGTACTTC.

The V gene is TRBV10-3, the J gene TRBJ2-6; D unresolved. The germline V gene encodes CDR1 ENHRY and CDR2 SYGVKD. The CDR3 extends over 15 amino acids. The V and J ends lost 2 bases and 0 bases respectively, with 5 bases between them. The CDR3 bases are TGTGCCATCAGTGAGCTGTTCTCTGGGGCCAACGTCCTGACTTTC. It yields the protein CAISELFSGANVLTF.